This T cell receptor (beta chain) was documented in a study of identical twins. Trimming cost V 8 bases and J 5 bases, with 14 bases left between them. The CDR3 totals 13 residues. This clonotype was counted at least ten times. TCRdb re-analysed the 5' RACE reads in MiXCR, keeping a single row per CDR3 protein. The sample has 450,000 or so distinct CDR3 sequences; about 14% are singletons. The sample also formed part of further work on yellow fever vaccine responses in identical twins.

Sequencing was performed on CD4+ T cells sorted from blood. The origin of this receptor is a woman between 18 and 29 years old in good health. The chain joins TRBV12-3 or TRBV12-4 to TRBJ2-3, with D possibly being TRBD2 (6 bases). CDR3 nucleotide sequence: TGTGCCAGCGCCGTGGGGGGAGGAGATACGCAGTATTTT. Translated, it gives CASAVGGGDTQYF.